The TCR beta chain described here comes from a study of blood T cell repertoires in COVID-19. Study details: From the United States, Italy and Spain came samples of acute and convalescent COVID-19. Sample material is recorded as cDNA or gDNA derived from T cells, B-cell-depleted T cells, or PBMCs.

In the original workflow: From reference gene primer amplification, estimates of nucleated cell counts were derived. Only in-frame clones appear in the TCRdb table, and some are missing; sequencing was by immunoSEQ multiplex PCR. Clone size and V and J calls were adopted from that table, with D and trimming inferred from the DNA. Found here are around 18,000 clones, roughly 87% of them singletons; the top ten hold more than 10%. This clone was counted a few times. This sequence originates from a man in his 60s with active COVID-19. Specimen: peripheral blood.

The CDR3: CASSLDPTGATEAFF. In DNA, the CDR3 is TGTGCCAGCAGCTTAGATCCGACAGGTGCCACTGAAGCTTTCTTT. This chain joins TRBV7-8 and TRBJ1-1; TRBD1 is a possible D gene (6 bases). CDR3 length: 15 residues. The V gene's germline CDR1 is SGHVS and CDR2 FQNEAQ. Trimming removed 1 base from V and 4 bases from J, with 13 bases in between.